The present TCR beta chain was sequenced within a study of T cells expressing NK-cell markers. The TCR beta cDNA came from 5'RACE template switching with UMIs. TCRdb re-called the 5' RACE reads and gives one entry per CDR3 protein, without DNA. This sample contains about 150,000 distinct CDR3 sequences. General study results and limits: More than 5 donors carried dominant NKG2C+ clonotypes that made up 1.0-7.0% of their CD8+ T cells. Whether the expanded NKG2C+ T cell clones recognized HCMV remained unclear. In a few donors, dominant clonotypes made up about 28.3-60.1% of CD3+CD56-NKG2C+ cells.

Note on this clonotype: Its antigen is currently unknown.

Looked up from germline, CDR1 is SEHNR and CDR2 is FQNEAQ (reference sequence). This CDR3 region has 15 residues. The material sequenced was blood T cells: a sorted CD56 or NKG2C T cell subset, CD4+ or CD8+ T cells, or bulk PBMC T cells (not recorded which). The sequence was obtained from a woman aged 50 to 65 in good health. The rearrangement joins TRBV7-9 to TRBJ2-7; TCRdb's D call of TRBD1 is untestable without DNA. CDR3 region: CASSPPGQGQDEQYF.